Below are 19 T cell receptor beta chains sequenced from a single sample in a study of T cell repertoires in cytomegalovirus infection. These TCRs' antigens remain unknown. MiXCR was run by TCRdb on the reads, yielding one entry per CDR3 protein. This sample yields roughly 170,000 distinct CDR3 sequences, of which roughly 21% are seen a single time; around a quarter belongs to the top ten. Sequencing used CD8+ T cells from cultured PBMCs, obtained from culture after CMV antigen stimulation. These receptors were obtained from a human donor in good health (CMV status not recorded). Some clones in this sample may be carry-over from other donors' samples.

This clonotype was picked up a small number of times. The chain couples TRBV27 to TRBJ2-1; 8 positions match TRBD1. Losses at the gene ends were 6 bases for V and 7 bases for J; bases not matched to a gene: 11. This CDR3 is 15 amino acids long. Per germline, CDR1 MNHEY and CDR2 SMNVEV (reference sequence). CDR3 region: CASRKGQVHLNEQFF. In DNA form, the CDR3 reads TGTGCCAGCAGAAAGGGACAGGTACATTTGAATGAGCAGTTCTTC.

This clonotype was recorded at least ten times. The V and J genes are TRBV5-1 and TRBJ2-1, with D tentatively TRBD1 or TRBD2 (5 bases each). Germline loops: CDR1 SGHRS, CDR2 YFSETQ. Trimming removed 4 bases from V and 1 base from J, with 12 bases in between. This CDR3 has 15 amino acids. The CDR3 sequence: CASSEGDESYNEQFF. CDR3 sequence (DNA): TGCGCCAGCAGCGAAGGGGACGAGTCCTACAATGAGCAGTTCTTC.

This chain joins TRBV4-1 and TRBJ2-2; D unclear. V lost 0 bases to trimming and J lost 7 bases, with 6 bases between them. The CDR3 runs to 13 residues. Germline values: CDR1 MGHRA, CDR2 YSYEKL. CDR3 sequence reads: CASSQDLVGELFF. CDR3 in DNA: TGCGCCAGCAGCCAAGATCTGGTCGGGGAGCTGTTTTTT.

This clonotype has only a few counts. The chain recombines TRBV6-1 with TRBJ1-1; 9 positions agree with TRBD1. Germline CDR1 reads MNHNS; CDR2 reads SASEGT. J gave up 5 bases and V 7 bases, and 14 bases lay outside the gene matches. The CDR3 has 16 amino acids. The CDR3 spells CASNHPPGTGRTEAFF. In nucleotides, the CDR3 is TGTGCCAGCAACCACCCTCCGGGGACAGGGAGGACTGAAGCTTTCTTT.

CDR3 in amino acids: CASSEGTSGDETQYF. Written as DNA, the CDR3 is TGTGCCAGCAGCGAGGGGACTAGCGGGGATGAGACCCAGTACTTC. The rearrangement links TRBV7-9 to TRBJ2-5, with 13 bases lining up with TRBD2. Germline V CDR1 and CDR2: SEHNR, FQNEAQ (reference sequence). The CDR3 sequence is 15 residues long. V lost 5 bases, J lost 5 bases, and 5 bases stayed unmatched.

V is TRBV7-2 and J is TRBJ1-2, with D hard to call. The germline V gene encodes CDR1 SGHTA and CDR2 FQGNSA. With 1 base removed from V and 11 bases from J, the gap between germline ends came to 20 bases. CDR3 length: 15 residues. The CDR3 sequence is CASSLEIRPDMGYTF. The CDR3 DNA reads TGTGCCAGCAGCTTAGAGATTCGGCCGGATATGGGGTACACCTTC.

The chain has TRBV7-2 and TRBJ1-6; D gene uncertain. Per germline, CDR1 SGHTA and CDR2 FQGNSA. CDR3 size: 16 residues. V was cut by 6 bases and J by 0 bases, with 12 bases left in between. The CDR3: CASSEQAPSYNSPLHF. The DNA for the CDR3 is TGTGCCAGCAGTGAGCAGGCGCCCTCCTATAATTCACCCCTCCACTTT. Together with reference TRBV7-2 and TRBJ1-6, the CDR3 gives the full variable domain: GAGVSQSPSNKVTEKGKDVELRCDPISGHTALYWYRQSLGQGLEFLIYFQGNSAPDKSGLPSDRFSAERTGGSVSTLTIQRTQQEDSAVYLCASSEQAPSYNSPLHFGNGTRLTVT.

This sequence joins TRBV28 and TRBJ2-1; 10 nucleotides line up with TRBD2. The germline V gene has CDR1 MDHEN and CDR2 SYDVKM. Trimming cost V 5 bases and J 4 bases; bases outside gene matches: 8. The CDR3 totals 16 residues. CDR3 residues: CASSPPLAGEYNEQFF. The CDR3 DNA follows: TGTGCCAGCAGTCCCCCCCTAGCGGGGGAGTACAATGAGCAGTTCTTC.

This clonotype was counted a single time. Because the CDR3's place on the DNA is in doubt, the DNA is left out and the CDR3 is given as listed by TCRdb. The chain's CDR3 is CASSSSGARWQETQYF. The V gene is TRBV5-4, the J gene TRBJ2-5; the table names TRBD1, a call not compared with the DNA. Looked up from germline, CDR1 is SGHNT and CDR2 is YYREEE (reference sequence). The CDR3 is 16 residues long, counting both termini.

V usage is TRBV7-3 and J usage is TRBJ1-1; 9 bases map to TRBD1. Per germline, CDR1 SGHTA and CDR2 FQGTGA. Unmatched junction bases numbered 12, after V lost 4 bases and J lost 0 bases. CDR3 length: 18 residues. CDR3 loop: CASSWFRDRDQMNTEAFF. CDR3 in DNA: TGTGCCAGCAGCTGGTTCCGGGACAGGGATCAGATGAACACTGAAGCTTTCTTT. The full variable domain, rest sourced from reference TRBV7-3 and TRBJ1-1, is GAGVSQTPSNKVTEKGKYVELRCDPISGHTALYWYRQSLGQGPEFLIYFQGTGAADDSGLPNDRFFAVRPEGSVSTLKIQRTERGDSAVYLCASSWFRDRDQMNTEAFFGQGTRLTVV.

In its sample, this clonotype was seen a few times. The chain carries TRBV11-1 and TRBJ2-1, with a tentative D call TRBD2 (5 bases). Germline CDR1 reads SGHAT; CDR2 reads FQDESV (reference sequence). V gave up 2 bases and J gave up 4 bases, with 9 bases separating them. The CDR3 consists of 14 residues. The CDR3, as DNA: TGTGCCAGCAGCTTAACGAGGGCTTACAATGAGCAGTTCTTC. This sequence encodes CASSLTRAYNEQFF. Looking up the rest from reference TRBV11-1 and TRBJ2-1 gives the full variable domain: EAEVAQSPRYKITEKSQAVAFWCDPISGHATLYWYRQILGQGPELLVQFQDESVVDDSQLPKDRFSAERLKGVDSTLKIQPAELGDSAMYLCASSLTRAYNEQFFGPGTRLTVL.

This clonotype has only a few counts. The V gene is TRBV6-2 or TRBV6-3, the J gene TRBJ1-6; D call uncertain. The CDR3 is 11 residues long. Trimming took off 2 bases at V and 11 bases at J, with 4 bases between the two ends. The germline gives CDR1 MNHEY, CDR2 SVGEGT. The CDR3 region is CASSYGTPLHF. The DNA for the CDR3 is TGTGCCAGCAGTTACGGGACACCCCTCCACTTT.

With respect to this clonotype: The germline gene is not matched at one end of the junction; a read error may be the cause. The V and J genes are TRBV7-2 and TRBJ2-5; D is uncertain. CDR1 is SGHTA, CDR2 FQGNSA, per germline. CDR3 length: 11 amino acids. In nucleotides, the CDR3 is TGTGCCATCAGCCCCGGAATGAACCAGTACTTC. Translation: CAISPGMNQYF.

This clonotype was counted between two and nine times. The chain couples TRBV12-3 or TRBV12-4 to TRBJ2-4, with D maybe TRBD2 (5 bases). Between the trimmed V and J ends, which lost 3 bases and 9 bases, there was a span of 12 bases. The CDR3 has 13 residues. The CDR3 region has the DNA TGTGCCAGCAGTTTGGGTCAAGGGAGCATTCAGTACTTC. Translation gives CASSLGQGSIQYF.

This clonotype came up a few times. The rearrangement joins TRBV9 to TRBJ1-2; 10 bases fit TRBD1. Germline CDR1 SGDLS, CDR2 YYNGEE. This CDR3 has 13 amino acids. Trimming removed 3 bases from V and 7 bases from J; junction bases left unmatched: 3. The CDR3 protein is CASSGQGAGGYTF. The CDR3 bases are TGTGCCAGCAGCGGACAGGGGGCAGGTGGCTACACCTTC. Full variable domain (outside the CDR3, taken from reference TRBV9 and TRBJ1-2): DSGVTQTPKHLITATGQRVTLRCSPRSGDLSVYWYQQSLDQGLQFLIQYYNGEERAKGNILERFSAQQFPDLHSELNLSSLELGDSALYFCASSGQGAGGYTFGSGTRLTVV.

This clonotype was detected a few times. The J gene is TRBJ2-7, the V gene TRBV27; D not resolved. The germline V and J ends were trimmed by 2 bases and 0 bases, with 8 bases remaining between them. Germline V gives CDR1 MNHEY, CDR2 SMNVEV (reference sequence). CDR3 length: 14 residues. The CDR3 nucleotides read TGTGCCAGCAGTTTAAACGGTCCCTCCTACGAGCAGTACTTC. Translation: CASSLNGPSYEQYF.

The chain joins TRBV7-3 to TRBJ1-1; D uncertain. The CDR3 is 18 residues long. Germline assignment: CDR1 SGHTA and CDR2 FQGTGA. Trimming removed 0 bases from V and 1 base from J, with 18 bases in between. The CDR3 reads CASSLTPVPREANTEAFF. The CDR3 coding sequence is TGTGCCAGCAGCTTAACTCCAGTGCCCCGTGAGGCGAACACTGAAGCTTTCTTT.

In DNA form, the CDR3 reads TGTGCCAGCAGCCAAGGGTGGGCCGGGGCCAACGTCCTGACTTTC. It yields the protein CASSQGWAGANVLTF. This chain joins TRBV7-6 and TRBJ2-6; D gene unclear. Germline values: CDR1 SGHVS, CDR2 FNYEAQ. Trimming removed 5 bases at V and 4 bases at J, with 12 bases between. CDR3 length: 15 amino acids. Variable domain in full (rest from reference TRBV7-6 and TRBJ2-6): GAGVSQSPRYKVTKRGQDVALRCDPISGHVSLYWYRQALGQGPEFLTYFNYEAQQDKSGLPNDRFSAERPEGSISTLTIQRTEQRDSAMYRCASSQGWAGANVLTFGAGSRLTVL.

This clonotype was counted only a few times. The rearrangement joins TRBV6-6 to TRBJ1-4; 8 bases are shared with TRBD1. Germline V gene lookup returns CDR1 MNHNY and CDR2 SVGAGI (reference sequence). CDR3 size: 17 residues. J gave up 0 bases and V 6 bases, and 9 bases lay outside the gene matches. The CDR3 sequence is CASSGQGPGTTNEKLFF. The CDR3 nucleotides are TGTGCCAGCAGCGGACAGGGCCCCGGAACAACTAATGAAAAACTGTTTTTT.